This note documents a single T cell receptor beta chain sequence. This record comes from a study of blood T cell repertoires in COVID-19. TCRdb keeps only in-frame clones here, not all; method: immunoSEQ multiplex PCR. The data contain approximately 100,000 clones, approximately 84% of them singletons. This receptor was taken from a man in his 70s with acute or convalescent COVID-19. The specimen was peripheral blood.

DNA for the CDR3: TGTGCCAGCAGTGAATACGGCGGCGGGTCCCTGGGAAACACCATATATTTT. Protein: CASSEYGGGSLGNTIYF. This chain joins TRBV25-1 and TRBJ1-3; D unclear. The V gene lost 0 bases and the J gene lost 4 bases, with 16 bases spanning the gap. Germline assignment: CDR1 MGHDK and CDR2 SYGVNS. There are 17 residues in the CDR3.